The 9 T cell receptor beta chains below come from one sample, sequenced in a study of shared T cell receptors in the human thymus. The assay was immunoSEQ multiplex PCR, and TCRdb's table has in-frame clones only and misses some. The sample records roughly 700,000 clones, around 87% being singletons. The same sample was also studied in work on human thymus T cells.

The sequencing input was thymocytes. These receptors came from a boy under three years old with a congenital heart defect.

The rearrangement joins TRBV7-6 to TRBJ2-5, with 7 bases lining up with TRBD2. The length of the CDR3 is 16 residues. J was trimmed by 1 base and V by 2 bases; bases with no gene match: 7. Germline V gene data show CDR1 as SGHVS and CDR2 as FNYEAQ. The CDR3 DNA is TGTGCCAGCAGCTTACGACCGGGAGGAGCCCAAGAGACCCAGTACTTC. It is translated as CASSLRPGGAQETQYF.

The gene calls are TRBV14 and TRBJ2-3, with D possibly matching TRBD2 (7 bases). Germline V lookup: CDR1 SGHDN, CDR2 FVKESK. CDR3 length: 15 residues. The V and J ends lost 1 base and 4 bases respectively, with 12 bases between them. The CDR3 nucleotides are TGTGCCAGCAGCCAAGTGGGGGGGCGCGCAGATACGCAGTATTTT. It yields the protein CASSQVGGRADTQYF.

This chain uses TRBV7-9 with TRBJ2-1; D possibly corresponds to TRBD2 (5 bases). The CDR3 length is 16 residues. Trimming shortened V by 2 bases and J by 2 bases, and 13 bases separated the two germline ends. Looked up from germline, CDR1 is SEHNR and CDR2 is FQNEAQ (reference sequence). The CDR3 bases are TGTGCCAGCAGCTTATCCCGGACTGACACCTACAATGAGCAGTTCTTC. The encoded protein is CASSLSRTDTYNEQFF.

The J gene is TRBJ2-1, the V gene TRBV15; TRBD2 matches 7 bases. Germline CDR1 is LNHNV and CDR2 is YYDKDF (reference sequence). V dropped 5 bases and J dropped 8; count of bases not matched to a gene: 24. This CDR3 has 19 amino acids. As DNA, the CDR3 is TGTGCCACCAGCTGTGCGGACCAGGGAGGGAGTTATATATTCGATGAGCAGTTCTTC. Translation: CATSCADQGGSYIFDEQFF.

The chain joins TRBV19 to TRBJ2-3; no reliable D call. The germline CDR1 and CDR2 sequences are LNHDA and SQIVND (reference sequence). Trimming stripped 3 bases from V and 7 bases from J, with 20 bases between. The CDR3 is made up of 16 amino acids. The DNA for the CDR3 is TGTGCCAGTAGTATCACACTGCTTACTCCTACTAATACGCAGTATTTT. It specifies CASSITLLTPTNTQYF.

V gene TRBV13 combines with J gene TRBJ2-7; TRBD1 might be the D (5 bases). Trimming stripped 7 bases from V and 3 bases from J, with 16 bases between. The length of the CDR3 is 14 residues. CDR1 is PRHDT and CDR2 is FYEKMQ in the germline V gene (reference sequence). The CDR3 loop is CASNPTGRVYEQYF. CDR3 nucleotide sequence: TGTGCCAGCAACCCTACAGGTAGAGTCTACGAGCAGTACTTC.

The rearrangement joins TRBV5-1 to TRBJ2-1, with D hard to call. The CDR3 sequence is 13 residues long. CDR1 and CDR2 from the germline V gene are SGHRS and YFSETQ. Trimming removed 4 bases from V and 15 bases from J, with 20 bases in between. CDR3 sequence reads: CASSRVLSPKRFF. The CDR3 coding sequence is TGCGCCAGCAGCCGCGTCCTCTCGCCAAAGCGGTTCTTC.

This clone was seen a single time. This rearrangement joins TRBV4-1 to TRBJ2-7; 8 bases line up with TRBD2. CDR3 length equals 20 residues. Trimming took 0 bases from V and 0 from J; bases not matched to a gene: 16. CDR1 and CDR2 (germline): MGHRA, YSYEKL. This CDR3 reads CASSQDSSQRIAGSSYEQYF. The CDR3 coding sequence is TGCGCCAGCAGCCAAGATTCGTCGCAGCGGATAGCGGGATCCTCCTACGAGCAGTACTTC.

The rearrangement uses TRBV7-2 and TRBJ1-1, with D perhaps TRBD1 (5 bases). This CDR3 has 13 residues. The V end was cut by 5 bases, the J end by 1 base, with 8 bases between. The germline V gene has CDR1 SGHTA and CDR2 FQGNSA. The CDR3 loop reads CASSQTENTEAFF. Written as DNA, the CDR3 is TGTGCCAGCAGCCAGACAGAGAACACTGAAGCTTTCTTT.